The 11 T cell receptor beta chains presented below share a single source sample, sequenced in a study of blood T cell repertoires in COVID-19. Assay used: immunoSEQ multiplex PCR; TCRdb lists only in-frame clones, some missing. Of some 67,000 clones in the sample, more than 75% were seen once. The sample comprised peripheral blood. Receptor source: a woman aged 55 to 70 with acute or convalescent COVID-19.

The rearrangement links TRBV28 to TRBJ1-5; TRBD1 matches 8 bases. The CDR3 has 16 amino acids. The trim removed 5 bases at V and 3 bases at J, leaving 9 bases unmatched. Germline lookup yields CDR1 MDHEN and CDR2 SYDVKM. This chain's CDR3 is CASSPAGGADNQPQHF. DNA for the CDR3: TGTGCCAGCAGTCCCGCAGGGGGCGCCGACAATCAGCCCCAGCATTTT.

The chain recombines TRBV4-2 with TRBJ2-1; D perhaps matches TRBD1 (5 bases). Germline V gene data show CDR1 as LGHNA and CDR2 as YNFKEQ. V lost 7 bases, J lost 0 bases, and 16 bases lay in between. This CDR3 region has 16 residues. Here the CDR3 reads CASNKWGQSSYNEQFF. In DNA, the CDR3 is TGTGCCAGCAACAAATGGGGCCAAAGCTCCTACAATGAGCAGTTCTTC.

The chain employs TRBV19 and TRBJ1-4, with TRBD1 matching over 10 bases. The V segment lost 5 bases and the J segment 5 bases; nucleotides outside the gene matches: 5. Germline CDR1 is LNHDA and CDR2 is SQIVND (reference sequence). CDR3 length: 15 residues. The CDR3 loop reads CASSPPGQGNEKLFF. In nucleotides, the CDR3 is TGTGCCAGTAGTCCGCCGGGACAGGGGAATGAAAAACTGTTTTTT.

In this sample, this clone turned up once. J is TRBJ2-3 and V is TRBV11-3; D call uncertain. Germline V gives CDR1 SGHNT, CDR2 YENEEA. The V gene lost 1 base and the J gene lost 7 bases, with 9 bases spanning the gap. The CDR3 contains 13 residues. CDR3: CASSLGPANTQYF. CDR3 sequence (DNA): TGTGCCAGCAGCTTAGGGCCTGCCAATACGCAGTATTTT.

The CDR3 region has the DNA TGCGCCAGCGGGGAGCGGGAGGTTTCGAACACCGGGGAGCTGTTTTTT. As protein: CASGEREVSNTGELFF. The rearrangement links TRBV5-1 to TRBJ2-2, with 9 nucleotides matching TRBD2. The CDR3 sequence is 16 residues long. With 7 bases clipped from V and 0 bases from J, the junction kept 7 bases outside the gene matches. CDR1 is SGHRS, CDR2 YFSETQ, per germline.

The chain couples TRBV1 to TRBJ2-7; TRBD2, the D gene given by the table, was not confirmed from the DNA. TRBV1 is a known pseudogene. The CDR3 sequence is 13 residues long. The DNA of the CDR3 is TGCACCAGCAGCCACATCCTTTCGGTAGCGGGTCTCGTC. Its protein is CTSSHILSVAGLV.

The chain combines TRBV2 with TRBJ1-2; D is ambiguous. Germline lookup yields CDR1 SNHLY and CDR2 FYNNEI. The ends were cut back, 6 bases at V and 8 bases at J, with 13 bases in the middle. The CDR3 length is 12 residues. For the CDR3, the DNA is TGTGCCAGCAGGGGAAGCGCGGGAGGCTACACCTTC. Its protein product is CASRGSAGGYTF.

This CDR3 reads CASSTRPQVDTEAFF. The CDR3 region has the DNA TGTGCCAGCAGCACCCGCCCGCAGGTGGATACTGAAGCTTTCTTT. The rearrangement uses TRBV7-6 and TRBJ1-1; D not certain. Trimming pared 5 bases from V and 5 bases from J, leaving 18 bases between. This CDR3 is built from 15 residues. Germline CDR1 reads SGHVS; CDR2 reads FNYEAQ.

CDR3 sequence: CATSDSGGSNTGELFF. In nucleotides, the CDR3 is TGTGCCACCAGTGATTCAGGGGGCTCGAACACCGGGGAGCTGTTTTTT. V and J are TRBV24-1 and TRBJ2-2, with 8 bases matching TRBD1. Germline CDR1 KGHDR, CDR2 SFDVKD. The CDR3 covers 16 residues. Trimming at V came to 2 bases and at J to 0 bases, leaving 1 base not matched to a gene.

This clone showed up just a few times. V usage is TRBV19 and J usage is TRBJ1-3, with 7 bases aligning to TRBD1. V was clipped by 5 bases and J by 0 bases; unmatched bases: 4. This CDR3 spans 15 amino acids. Germline V gene data show CDR1 as LNHDA and CDR2 as SQIVND (reference sequence). CDR3 protein: CASSRDRNSGNTIYF. In DNA, the CDR3 is TGTGCCAGTAGTCGGGACAGAAACTCTGGAAACACCATATATTTT.

V and J are TRBV6-1 and TRBJ1-5; no definite D call. Trimming took off 2 bases at V and 9 bases at J, with 8 bases between the two ends. Germline V lookup: CDR1 MNHNS, CDR2 SASEGT. The CDR3 is 12 residues long. CDR3 protein: CASSEFSSPQHF. The CDR3 nucleotides read TGTGCCAGCAGTGAATTCTCGTCGCCCCAGCATTTT.